The 22 T cell receptor beta chains given below trace back to one sample, sequenced in a study of blood T cells in healthy people across ages. The authors ran a second PCR of roughly 6 to 12 cycles using a sample-barcoded 5' primer and a J-beta primer mix. TCRdb processed the 5' RACE reads anew with MiXCR; each CDR3 protein has one entry. The sample has about 2 million distinct CDR3 sequences; around 50% are singletons. Sequencing was performed on blood. These receptor sequences come from a woman aged 35 to 49 in good health.

V is TRBV7-9 and J is TRBJ2-5; TRBD2 agrees at 7 bases. Per the germline V gene, CDR1 is SEHNR and CDR2 is FQNEAQ (reference sequence). This CDR3 has 15 amino acids. V lost 5 bases, J lost 3 bases, and 9 bases stayed unmatched. The CDR3 sequence is CASSPLVGGEETQYF. The CDR3 DNA reads as TGTGCCAGCAGCCCCCTCGTGGGGGGGGAAGAGACCCAGTACTTC.

V and J are TRBV20-1 and TRBJ2-5; unclear D gene. V was cut by 0 bases and J by 5 bases, with 16 bases left in between. Per germline, CDR1 DFQATT and CDR2 SNEGSKA (reference sequence). The CDR3 covers 15 residues. CDR3 DNA: TGCAGTGCTAGAGACCTACTCACGGCCAGGGAGACCCAGTACTTC. Encoded protein: CSARDLLTARETQYF.

For this clonotype: One end of the junction fails to match germline, which may point to a read error. This sequence joins TRBV12-3 or TRBV12-4 and TRBJ2-1; no clear D. This CDR3 is 11 amino acids long. The CDR3 sequence: CASSQINKQFF. The DNA for the CDR3 is TGTGCCAGCAGCCAGATCAATAAGCAGTTCTTC.

This clonotype occurred a few times. The gene calls are TRBV18 and TRBJ2-1, with no clear D. The V end was cut by 3 bases, the J end by 4 bases, with 13 bases between. Per germline, CDR1 KGHSH and CDR2 LQKENI. This CDR3 has 15 residues. CDR3 nucleotide sequence: TGTGCCAGCTCACCGGGTGGAACGACATACAATGAGCAGTTCTTC. Translated, it gives CASSPGGTTYNEQFF.

This clonotype appeared a few times. This chain connects TRBV28 to TRBJ1-6; D might be TRBD1 (5 bases). CDR1 is MDHEN, CDR2 SYDVKM, per germline. Trimming shortened V by 7 bases and J by 5 bases, and 15 bases separated the two germline ends. This CDR3 has 15 residues. DNA for the CDR3: TGTGCCAGCAAATTAGGGGTTCGAAATAATTCACCCCTCCACTTT. Translated: CASKLGVRNNSPLHF.

The V and J genes are TRBV29-1 and TRBJ2-3; D might be TRBD1 or TRBD2, each matching 5 bases. Looked up from germline, CDR1 is SQVTM and CDR2 is ANQGSEA. This CDR3 is 12 amino acids long. V lost 8 bases and J 1 base, leaving 10 bases between the germline ends. The CDR3 protein is CSSGGGTDTQYF. CDR3 sequence (DNA): TGCAGCTCTGGGGGAGGCACAGATACGCAGTATTTT.

This clonotype showed up just a few times. The V and J genes are TRBV29-1 and TRBJ2-1, with D unclear. Germline CDR1 is SQVTM and CDR2 is ANQGSEA. CDR3 length: 13 residues. V was pared by 4 bases and J by 7 bases, with 14 bases between. CDR3 residues: CSVGPGPGNEQFF. As DNA, the CDR3 is TGCAGCGTTGGGCCCGGGCCCGGGAATGAGCAGTTCTTC.

This clonotype has more than one count but fewer than ten. This chain joins TRBV20-1 and TRBJ2-7, with 7 bases that match TRBD2. The CDR3 spans 13 residues. V lost 8 bases and J lost 3; bases outside the gene matches: 10. The germline V gene encodes CDR1 DFQATT and CDR2 SNEGSKA (reference sequence). CDR3 in DNA: TGCAGTTCGGGGGGTAGTGGTAGCTACGAGCAGTACTTC. Residues: CSSGGSGSYEQYF.

The chain employs TRBV6-6 and TRBJ1-1, with 7 bases fitting TRBD1. Germline V gene sequence: CDR1 MNHNY, CDR2 SVGAGI (reference sequence). Trimming took 8 bases from V and 10 from J; bases not matched to a gene: 7. The CDR3 has 11 amino acids. The CDR3 sequence is CASSLQGRAFF. The CDR3 coding sequence is TGTGCCAGCTCATTACAGGGGAGAGCTTTCTTT.

The CDR3 DNA reads as TGTGCCAGCAGCTTACCCGGGACAGACTCTGAAAAACTGTTTTTT. Its protein is CASSLPGTDSEKLFF. The chain has TRBV4-2 and TRBJ1-4; 7 bases align to TRBD1. The ends lost 5 bases at V and 7 bases at J; junction bases unmatched: 10. CDR3 length: 15 residues. From germline, CDR1 is LGHNA and CDR2 YNFKEQ.

The V gene is TRBV2, the J gene TRBJ2-7, with a tentative D call TRBD1 (6 bases). The J call is doubtful: the DNA matches TRBJ2-5 better. Germline CDR1 reads SNHLY; CDR2 reads FYNNEI. The CDR3 is made up of 14 amino acids. The CDR3 coding sequence is TGTGCCAGTCACCGTGCCGGGACAAAAGAGACCCAGTACTTC. Translating gives CASHRAGTKETQYF.

The chain carries TRBV12-3 or TRBV12-4 and TRBJ2-7, with D hard to call. The end of the DNA is better explained by TRBJ2-5, so the J call may be wrong. The CDR3 has 14 residues. The CDR3 sequence is CASSFMLAVETQYF. CDR3 bases: TGTGCCAGCAGTTTTATGCTGGCAGTAGAGACCCAGTACTTC.

In DNA form, the CDR3 reads TGTGCCAGCAGTTACCAGGGTTCAGGAAACACCATATATTTT. Its protein is CASSYQGSGNTIYF. The rearrangement joins TRBV6-5 to TRBJ1-3; D may be TRBD1 (5 bases). The germline CDR1 and CDR2 sequences are MNHEY and SVGAGI. V was pared by 2 bases and J by 4 bases, with 9 bases between. The CDR3 is 14 amino acids.

This chain links TRBV27 with TRBJ2-5; D might be TRBD1 (6 bases). V lost 5 bases and J 4 bases, leaving 14 bases between the germline ends. The CDR3 runs to 14 residues. Germline CDR1 and CDR2: MNHEY and SMNVEV (reference sequence). CDR3 bases: TGTGCCAGCAGTCACCGGACAGAACGAGAGACCCAGTACTTC. It specifies CASSHRTERETQYF.

This clonotype has only a few counts. V and J are TRBV12-3 or TRBV12-4 and TRBJ2-7; D not certain. The last part of the DNA fits TRBJ2-5 better; the J call may be wrong. This CDR3 comprises 14 residues. The CDR3 DNA reads as TGTGCCAGCACCCGACCCCGGATCCAGGAGACCCAGTACTTC. Translating gives CASTRPRIQETQYF.

This clonotype was seen many times. CDR3 DNA sequence: TGCAGCGTTCACGACAGCTACGAGCAGTACTTC. It yields the protein CSVHDSYEQYF. The chain recombines TRBV29-1 with TRBJ2-7; TRBD1 might be the D (5 bases). V was shortened by 5 bases and J by 3 bases, with 8 bases between the two germline ends. The CDR3 has 11 amino acids. The germline V gene encodes CDR1 SQVTM and CDR2 ANQGSEA.

The chain combines TRBV15 with TRBJ1-2, with 10 bases lining up with TRBD1. Germline CDR1 LNHNV, CDR2 YYDKDF (reference sequence). V trimming: 5 bases; J trimming: 8 bases; junction bases outside the gene matches: 14. The CDR3 covers 16 residues. The CDR3 sequence: CATSPFPDRGQGGYTF. The CDR3 nucleotides are TGTGCCACCAGCCCTTTCCCCGACAGGGGGCAAGGCGGCTACACCTTC. The variable domain in full, with the rest retrieved from reference TRBV15 and TRBJ1-2, is DAMVIQNPRYQVTQFGKPVTLSCSQTLNHNVMYWYQQKSSQAPKLLFHYYDKDFNNEADTPDNFQSRRPNTSFCFLDIRSPGLGDTAMYLCATSPFPDRGQGGYTFGSGTRLTVV.

V is TRBV20-1 and J is TRBJ2-7; TRBD2 aligns across 11 bases. The CDR3 has 16 residues. The J segment lost 0 bases and the V segment lost 6 bases, leaving 10 bases of the junction unmatched. Per germline, CDR1 DFQATT and CDR2 SNEGSKA (reference sequence). The CDR3 reads CSAPPRTSGYSYEQYF. The CDR3 DNA sequence: TGCAGTGCCCCCCCCAGGACTAGCGGGTACTCCTACGAGCAGTACTTC.

V usage is TRBV18 and J usage is TRBJ2-1; 9 nucleotides agree with TRBD1. Germline CDR1 is KGHSH and CDR2 is LQKENI. The length of the CDR3 is 15 residues. The J segment lost 7 bases and the V segment lost 3 bases, leaving 7 bases of the junction unmatched. Here the CDR3 DNA reads TGTGCCAGCTCACCTTCCGGGACAGGGATAAATGAGCAGTTCTTC. It yields the protein CASSPSGTGINEQFF.

The rearrangement links TRBV20-1 to TRBJ2-7, with 13 bases matching TRBD2. Per the germline V gene, CDR1 is DFQATT and CDR2 is SNEGSKA (reference sequence). This CDR3 has 15 residues. J lost 0 bases, V lost 6 bases, and 5 bases had no gene match. CDR3 nucleotides: TGCAGTGCCCAAGGACTAGCGGGGGACTCCTACGAGCAGTACTTC. Protein product: CSAQGLAGDSYEQYF.

The CDR3 is CASSLVRGGELFF. The CDR3 nucleotides are TGTGCCAGCAGCTTAGTTAGGGGCGGGGAGCTGTTTTTT. The V gene is TRBV7-2, the J gene TRBJ2-2; the D gene is possibly TRBD1 (5 bases). The germline gives CDR1 SGHTA, CDR2 FQGNSA. The CDR3 contains 13 residues. The V gene lost 1 base and the J gene lost 7 bases, with 7 bases spanning the gap. Using reference TRBV7-2 and TRBJ2-2 for the parts outside the CDR3, the full variable domain is GAGVSQSPSNKVTEKGKDVELRCDPISGHTALYWYRQSLGQGLEFLIYFQGNSAPDKSGLPSDRFSAERTGGSVSTLTIQRTQQEDSAVYLCASSLVRGGELFFGEGSRLTVL.

CDR3 sequence: CASSHSQGEALYNEQFF. The CDR3 nucleotides are TGTGCCAGCAGCCATTCTCAAGGGGAGGCACTCTACAATGAGCAGTTCTTC. The chain joins TRBV4-2 to TRBJ2-1, with a possible D match to TRBD2 (6 bases). Germline assignment: CDR1 LGHNA and CDR2 YNFKEQ. V gave up 3 bases and J gave up 3 bases, with 18 bases separating them. The CDR3 sequence is 17 residues long.